This TCR beta chain was documented in a study of blood T cells in healthy people across ages. Study-wide results and caveats: With unsorted PBMCs, a conclusive comparison of naive versus antigen-experienced cells was not possible.

About this clonotype itself: Its antigen is unknown. Compared with germline, one end of the junction differs, possibly owing to a read error.

Then a second PCR, running about 6 to 12 cycles, was carried out with a sample-barcoded 5' primer and a J-beta primer mix. Individual samples furnished no less than 3 million CDR3-containing paired-end reads apiece. TCRdb reprocessed the 5' RACE reads with MiXCR, giving one entry per CDR3 protein. The data contain 1.5 million to 2 million distinct CDR3 sequences, around 42% of them singletons. CDR1 is MNHNS, CDR2 SASEGT, per germline. The CDR3 consists of 13 residues. Caucasian, healthy and from Russia, the donors were aged between about 6 and 90. Sequenced: blood. J is TRBJ1-6 and V is TRBV6-1; TRBD1 is a possible D gene (5 bases). This clonotype originated in a human donor in good health. This CDR3 is CAGSEKGHSPLHF. The CDR3 DNA sequence: TGTGCCGGCAGTGAAAAGGGGCATTCACCCCTCCACTTT.